This TCR beta chain was sequenced for a study of Ad26.COV2.S vaccination and SARS-CoV-2 variants. In the study overall: Intramuscular Ad26.COV2.S doses were given once or twice, 56 days apart.

TCRdb keeps only in-frame clones here, not all; method: immunoSEQ multiplex PCR. The sample holds more than 300,000 clones, roughly 90% seen once. Treatment in this sample: roughly 20 received Ad26.COV2.S at low or high dose, single or two shots; about 5 received placebo; per-sample allocation not given. All samples were drawn on day 63, counting from the first vaccine or placebo injection. Vaccine was an Ad26 vector expressing Wuhan-strain SARS-CoV-2 spike. Germline V CDR1 and CDR2: LGHNA, YSLEER. The CDR3 covers 15 residues. V lost 5 bases and J lost 11; bases outside the gene matches: 9. Broader study findings: Assessments of TCR breadth and depth may have underestimated the total T cell responses.

Worth noting for this clone: The antigen remains unidentified.

Sample: peripheral blood, taken in a trial of Ad26.COV2.S vaccine versus placebo. V gene TRBV4-3 combines with J gene TRBJ2-1, with 13 bases fitting TRBD2. The sequence was collected from a person aged 18-65 years who received the Ad26.COV2.S COVID-19 vaccine or a placebo. The CDR3 DNA follows: TGCGCCAGCAGCGATGGGACTAGCGGGACCGTAAAGCAGTTCTTC. This translates into CASSDGTSGTVKQFF.